Shown below are 23 T cell receptor beta chains from a single sample sequenced in a study of molecular identifiers for immune sequencing clone quantification. TCRdb used MiXCR to reprocess the PCR reads, holding one entry per CDR3 protein. The sample holds about 500,000 distinct CDR3 sequences, about a fifth seen once. Specimen: naive CD8+ T cells from blood, with Jurkat cell RNA spiked in. Subset: FACS-sorted CD8+CD4-CCR7+CD45RA+ naive T cells. The origin of the receptors is a human donor in good health. Some libraries in this study had Jurkat cell RNA spiked in.

This clonotype has ten or more counts. The gene calls are TRBV12-3 or TRBV12-4 and TRBJ2-3; D ambiguous. This CDR3 comprises 12 residues. V lost 8 bases and J lost 2, with 8 bases in between. CDR3 residues: CASAAYTDTQYF. CDR3 bases: TGTGCCAGCGCAGCCTACACAGATACGCAGTATTTT.

This clonotype was counted ten times or more. The chain couples TRBV29-1 to TRBJ2-5; 11 bases fit TRBD1. The CDR3 has 18 residues. Germline V CDR1 and CDR2: SQVTM, ANQGSEA. V was pared by 4 bases and J by 1 base, with 14 bases of the junction left unmatched. CDR3 bases: TGCAGCGTTGGGGGGGGACAGGGGGTGTCGTTCCCCCAAGAGACCCAGTACTTC. This codes for CSVGGGQGVSFPQETQYF.

V is TRBV6-1 and J is TRBJ2-7, with TRBD2 matching 10 bases. Germline CDR1 reads MNHNS; CDR2 reads SASEGT. J was trimmed by 3 bases and V by 2 bases; bases with no gene match: 7. The CDR3 length is 16 residues. CDR3 protein: CASSESVSGGYYEQYF. The CDR3 DNA reads as TGTGCCAGCAGTGAATCGGTTAGCGGGGGGTACTACGAGCAGTACTTC.

Turning to this clonotype: A much larger clonotype is one base distant, so this may be a read error. This chain joins TRBV13 and TRBJ2-5; possibly TRBD1 or TRBD2 for D (5 bases each). This CDR3 has 17 amino acids. V was clipped by 5 bases and J by 2 bases, with 21 bases between them. Germline-derived CDR1 and CDR2 are PRHDT and FYEKMQ (reference sequence). The CDR3 bases are TGTGCCAGCAGCCTTCGCACATCCGAGGGGCTTCAAGAGACCCAGTACTTC. Its translation: CASSLRTSEGLQETQYF.

This clonotype has only a few counts. The chain carries TRBV5-3 and TRBJ1-5; maybe TRBD1 (5 bases). TRBV5-3 qualifies as an ORF whose function is uncertain. CDR3 length: 14 residues. V was trimmed by 2 bases and J by 2 bases, leaving 8 bases between them. The CDR3, as DNA: TGTGCCAGAAGCTTTCCACAGGGCAATCAGCCCCAGCATTTT. Translation: CARSFPQGNQPQHF.

V is TRBV18 and J is TRBJ2-5, with 7 bases identical to TRBD2. The CDR3 covers 15 residues. Losses at the gene ends were 4 bases for V and 4 bases for J; bases not matched to a gene: 9. CDR1 and CDR2 (germline): KGHSH, LQKENI. The CDR3 sequence: CASSQAGGDGETQYF. Here the CDR3 DNA reads TGTGCCAGCTCACAAGCTGGGGGGGATGGAGAGACCCAGTACTTC.

The chain links TRBV2 to TRBJ2-3, with D maybe TRBD1 (6 bases). Trimming pared 0 bases from V and 0 bases from J, leaving 13 bases between. Germline lookup yields CDR1 SNHLY and CDR2 FYNNEI. The CDR3 covers 17 residues. CDR3 in amino acids: CASSEAETGPSTDTQYF. CDR3 DNA: TGTGCCAGCAGTGAAGCTGAGACAGGACCTAGCACAGATACGCAGTATTTT.

This clonotype has a count of ten or more. This chain joins TRBV20-1 and TRBJ2-7; TRBD2 agrees at 10 bases. Germline V gene data show CDR1 as DFQATT and CDR2 as SNEGSKA (reference sequence). The CDR3 contains 16 residues. Trimming at V came to 6 bases and at J to 7 bases, leaving 18 bases not matched to a gene. The CDR3 sequence: CSAVDRAQLAGEEQYF. CDR3 in DNA: TGCAGTGCGGTCGACAGGGCCCAGCTAGCGGGAGAAGAGCAGTACTTC.

This clonotype was picked up a small number of times. V is TRBV5-6 and J is TRBJ2-3; D is uncertain. Trimming removed 4 bases from V and 2 bases from J, with 17 bases in between. This CDR3 has 16 residues. Germline V gene lookup returns CDR1 SGHDT and CDR2 YYEEEE. This chain's CDR3 is CASSPWAESLTDTQYF. CDR3 in DNA: TGTGCCAGCAGCCCCTGGGCTGAATCCCTCACAGATACGCAGTATTTT.

About this clonotype itself: A read error is possible here, since a much larger clone lies one base away. J is TRBJ1-5 and V is TRBV6-6; D gene unclear. V lost 2 bases to trimming and J lost 7 bases, with 12 bases between them. The CDR3 runs 14 residues. Germline lookup yields CDR1 MNHNY and CDR2 SVGAGI (reference sequence). The DNA of the CDR3 is TGTGCCAGCAGTTACCTGGCGTCGGGGCAGCCCCAGCATTTT. As protein: CASSYLASGQPQHF.

This clonotype appeared a few times. The chain has TRBV27 and TRBJ2-6; D may be TRBD1 (5 bases). The CDR3 runs 16 residues. CDR1 is MNHEY, CDR2 SMNVEV, per germline (reference sequence). The V gene lost 3 bases and the J gene lost 0 bases, with 9 bases spanning the gap. Here the CDR3 reads CASSLTDDSGANVLTF. The DNA for the CDR3 is TGTGCCAGCAGTTTGACAGACGACTCTGGGGCCAACGTCCTGACTTTC.

This clonotype was seen many times. The CDR3 coding sequence is TGTGCCACCAATGGGGGGGGTGAAAAACTGTTTTTT. Amino acid sequence: CATNGGGEKLFF. V usage is TRBV12-3 or TRBV12-4 and J usage is TRBJ1-4; tentatively, D is TRBD1 (5 bases). Trimming stripped 10 bases from V and 7 bases from J, with 13 bases between. The CDR3 runs to 12 residues.

The rearrangement joins TRBV5-6 to TRBJ2-7; D not certain. Germline CDR1 is SGHDT and CDR2 is YYEEEE. V gave up 0 bases and J gave up 6 bases, with 10 bases separating them. The length of the CDR3 is 13 residues. CDR3 loop: CASSLVLSIEQYF. The CDR3 nucleotides are TGTGCCAGCAGCTTGGTACTCAGTATCGAGCAGTACTTC.

This clonotype was counted ten times or more. The CDR3 loop reads CASRFRGVVYEQYF. In DNA, the CDR3 is TGTGCCAGCAGGTTCCGGGGGGTTGTCTACGAGCAGTACTTC. This sequence joins TRBV28 and TRBJ2-7; 7 bases are shared with TRBD2. The CDR3 is 14 amino acids. Germline V gene sequence: CDR1 MDHEN, CDR2 SYDVKM. V lost 6 bases and J lost 3; bases outside the gene matches: 8.

In this sample, this clonotype turned up many times. This chain joins TRBV12-3 or TRBV12-4 and TRBJ2-3; D call uncertain. The germline V and J ends were trimmed by 3 bases and 2 bases, with 9 bases remaining between them. The CDR3 spans 14 residues. Here the CDR3 reads CASSFGHTTDTQYF. CDR3 in DNA: TGTGCCAGCAGTTTTGGGCATACCACAGATACGCAGTATTTT.

A note on this clonotype: A much larger clone lies one base from this, so it may be a read error. The chain recombines TRBV9 with TRBJ2-3, with D possibly TRBD2 on 5 matching bases. The CDR3 is made up of 12 amino acids. Germline V gene lookup returns CDR1 SGDLS and CDR2 YYNGEE. CDR3 sequence: CASEGISDTQCF. DNA for the CDR3: TGTGCCAGCGAGGGAATATCAGATACGCAGTGTTTT.

This clonotype was counted at least ten times. The chain joins TRBV29-1 to TRBJ2-7, with D perhaps being TRBD1 or TRBD2 (5 bases each). Looked up from germline, CDR1 is SQVTM and CDR2 is ANQGSEA. V lost 5 bases and J 6 bases, leaving 14 bases between the germline ends. This CDR3 is 12 amino acids long. The CDR3 sequence is CSVPGTGSEQYF. The DNA of the CDR3 is TGCAGCGTTCCAGGGACCGGTAGCGAGCAGTACTTC.

About this clonotype itself: A read error may explain this, as a much larger clone is one base away. The chain has TRBV20-1 and TRBJ2-7, with 9 nucleotides matching TRBD1. Looked up from germline, CDR1 is DFQATT and CDR2 is SNEGSKA (reference sequence). This CDR3 spans 13 amino acids. CDR3 DNA: TGCGGTGCTAGGACAGGGGACGCCTACGAGCAGTACTTC. Translated: CGARTGDAYEQYF.

This clonotype showed up many times. J is TRBJ2-1 and V is TRBV4-3; D gene ambiguous. There are 17 residues in the CDR3. Germline V gives CDR1 LGHNA, CDR2 YSLEER. V shed 1 base and J shed 0 bases, with 13 bases lying between them. The CDR3 loop is CASSQVTGPSSYNEQFF. Here the CDR3 DNA reads TGCGCCAGCAGCCAAGTTACGGGCCCCAGCTCCTACAATGAGCAGTTCTTC.

This clonotype was counted at least ten times. The chain links TRBV4-3 to TRBJ2-1; D assignment may be TRBD1 or TRBD2 (5 bases each). Germline V lookup: CDR1 LGHNA, CDR2 YSLEER. CDR3 length: 15 amino acids. Trimming pared 4 bases from V and 1 base from J, leaving 11 bases between. The CDR3 loop is CASSPRDVSYNEQFF. Written as DNA, the CDR3 is TGCGCCAGCAGCCCCCGGGACGTATCCTACAATGAGCAGTTCTTC.

This clonotype was recorded at least ten times. J is TRBJ2-5 and V is TRBV13; D is uncertain. The V gene's germline CDR1 is PRHDT and CDR2 FYEKMQ (reference sequence). The length of the CDR3 is 14 residues. V was trimmed by 5 bases and J by 5 bases, leaving 15 bases between them. CDR3 bases: TGTGCCAGCAGCCGATCCCTAGGGCTGGAGACCCAGTACTTC. It translates to CASSRSLGLETQYF. Full variable domain (remainder filled in from reference TRBV13 and TRBJ2-5): AAGVIQSPRHLIKEKRETATLKCYPIPRHDTVYWYQQGPGQDPQFLISFYEKMQSDKGSIPDRFSAQQFSDYHSELNMSSLELGDSALYFCASSRSLGLETQYFGPGTRLLVL.

This clonotype was counted a few times. The chain combines TRBV20-1 with TRBJ2-7; 11 nucleotides align to TRBD2. The germline V gene has CDR1 DFQATT and CDR2 SNEGSKA (reference sequence). The V segment lost 4 bases and the J segment 2 bases; nucleotides outside the gene matches: 7. This CDR3 region has 15 residues. The CDR3 spells CSANILAGVPYEQYF. The DNA of the CDR3 is TGCAGTGCTAACATACTAGCGGGAGTACCCTACGAGCAGTACTTC.

Comments on this clonotype: A read error may explain this, as a much larger clone is one base away. The genes are TRBV30 and TRBJ2-5; D is ambiguous. This CDR3 spans 12 amino acids. The germline V gene has CDR1 GTSNPN and CDR2 SVGIG (reference sequence). The CDR3 DNA follows: TGTGCCCATTCAATACAACAAGAGGCCCAGTACTTC. Protein product: CAHSIQQEAQYF.